Included here is one T cell receptor beta chain sequence, with context. The target antigen is unknown. The data originate from a study of T cell repertoires and HLA-DP antigens. The CDR3 has 13 amino acids. Trimming shortened V by 3 bases and J by 6 bases, and 11 bases separated the two germline ends. CDR1 MNHEY and CDR2 SMNVEV come from the germline V gene (reference sequence). Assay: immunoSEQ multiplex PCR; the TCRdb copy retains only in-frame clones and omits some. The table lists approximately 100,000 clones, approximately 86% of them singletons. Input material: CD4+ T cells from PBMCs. V is TRBV27 and J is TRBJ1-2; D perhaps matches TRBD1 (5 bases). This TCR was recovered from a man aged 50 to 59 in good health and CMV-seronegative. CDR3 bases: TGTGCCAGCAGTTTTTCAGGGAATGATGGCTACACCTTC. The encoded protein is CASSFSGNDGYTF.